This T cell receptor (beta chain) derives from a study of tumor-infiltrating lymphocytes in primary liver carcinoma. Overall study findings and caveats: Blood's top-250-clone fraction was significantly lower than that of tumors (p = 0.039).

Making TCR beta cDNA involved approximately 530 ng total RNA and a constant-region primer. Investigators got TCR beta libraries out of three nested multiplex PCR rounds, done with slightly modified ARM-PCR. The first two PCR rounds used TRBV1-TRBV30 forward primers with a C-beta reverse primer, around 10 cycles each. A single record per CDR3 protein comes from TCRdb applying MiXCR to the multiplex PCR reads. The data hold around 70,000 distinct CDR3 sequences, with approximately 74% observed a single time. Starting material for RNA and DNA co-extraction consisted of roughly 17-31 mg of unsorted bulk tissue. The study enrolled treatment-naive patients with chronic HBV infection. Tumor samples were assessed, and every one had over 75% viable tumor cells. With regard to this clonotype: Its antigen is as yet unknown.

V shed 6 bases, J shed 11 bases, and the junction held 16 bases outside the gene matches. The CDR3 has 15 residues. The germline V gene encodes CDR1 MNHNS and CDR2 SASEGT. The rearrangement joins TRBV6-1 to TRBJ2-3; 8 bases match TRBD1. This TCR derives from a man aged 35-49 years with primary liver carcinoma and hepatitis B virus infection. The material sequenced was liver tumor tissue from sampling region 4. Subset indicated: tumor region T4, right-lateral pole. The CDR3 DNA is TGTGCCAGCAGGGACAGGGCATGGGGTGCGGGTATGCAGTATTTT. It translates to CASRDRAWGAGMQYF.